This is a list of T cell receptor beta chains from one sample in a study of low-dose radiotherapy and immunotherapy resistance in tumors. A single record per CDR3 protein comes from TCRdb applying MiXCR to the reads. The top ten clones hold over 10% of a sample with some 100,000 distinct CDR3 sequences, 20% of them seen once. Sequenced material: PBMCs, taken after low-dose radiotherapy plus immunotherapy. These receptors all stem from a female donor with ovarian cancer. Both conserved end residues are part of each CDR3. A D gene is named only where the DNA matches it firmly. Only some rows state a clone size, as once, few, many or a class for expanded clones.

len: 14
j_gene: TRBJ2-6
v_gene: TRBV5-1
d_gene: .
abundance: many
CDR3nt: TGCGCCAGCAGCCCGCAGGCTGGGGCCAACGTCCTGACTTTC
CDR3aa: CASSPQAGANVLTF

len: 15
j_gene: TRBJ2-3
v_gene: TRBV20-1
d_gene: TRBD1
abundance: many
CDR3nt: TGCAGTGCTAGAGATCCGGCCGGGACAGATGATACGCAGTATTTT
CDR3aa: CSARDPAGTDDTQYF

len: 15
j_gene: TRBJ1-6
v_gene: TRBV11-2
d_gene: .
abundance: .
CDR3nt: TGTGCCAGCAGCTTACGAGGGGATAGCAATTCACCCCTCCACTTT
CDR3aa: CASSLRGDSNSPLHF

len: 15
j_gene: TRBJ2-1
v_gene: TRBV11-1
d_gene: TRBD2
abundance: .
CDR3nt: TGTGCCAGCAGCTTAAGGACTAGCGGGACTAATGAGCAGTTCTTC
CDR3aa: CASSLRTSGTNEQFF

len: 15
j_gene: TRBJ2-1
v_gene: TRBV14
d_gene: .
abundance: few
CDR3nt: TGTGCCAGCAGCCAAGTAGGGTCCGCCTACAATGAGCAGTTCTTC
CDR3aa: CASSQVGSAYNEQFF

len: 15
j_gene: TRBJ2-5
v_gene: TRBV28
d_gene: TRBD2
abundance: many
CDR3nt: TGTGCCAGCACCACAAACGGACTAGCTGGGGAGACCCAGTACTTC
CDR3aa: CASTTNGLAGETQYF

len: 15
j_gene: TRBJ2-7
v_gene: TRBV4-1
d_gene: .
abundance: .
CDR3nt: TGCGCCAGCAGCCCTCAGGGGCGGGCGCGGTACGAGCAGTACTTC
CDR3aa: CASSPQGRARYEQYF

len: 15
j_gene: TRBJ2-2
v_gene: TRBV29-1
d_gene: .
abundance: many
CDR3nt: TGCAGCGTCGACCCTGGCGAGACAAACCCCGGGGAGCTGTTTTTT
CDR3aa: CSVDPGETNPGELFF

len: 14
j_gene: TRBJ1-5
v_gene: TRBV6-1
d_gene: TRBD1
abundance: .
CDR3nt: TGTGCCATCAAGCGACAGGGTTCCAATCAGCCCCAGCATTTT
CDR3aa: CAIKRQGSNQPQHF

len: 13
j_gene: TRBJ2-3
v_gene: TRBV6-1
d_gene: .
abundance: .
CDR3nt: TGTGCCAGCAGTGAAGGTCAGGGTTATACGCAGTATTTT
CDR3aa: CASSEGQGYTQYF

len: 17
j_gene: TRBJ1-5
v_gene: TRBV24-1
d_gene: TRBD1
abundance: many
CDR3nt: TGTGCCACCAGTGATAGAGGAGGGGGCGAAGGCAATCAGCCCCAGCATTTT
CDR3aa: CATSDRGGGEGNQPQHF

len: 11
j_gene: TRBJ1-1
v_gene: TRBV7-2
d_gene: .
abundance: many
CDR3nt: TGTGCCAGCAGCTTAGCGTTTGAAGCTTTCTTT
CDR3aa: CASSLAFEAFF

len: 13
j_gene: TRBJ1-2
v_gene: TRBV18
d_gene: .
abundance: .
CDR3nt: TGTGCCAGCTCACCGGCGGGTGACTATGGCTACACCTTC
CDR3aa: CASSPAGDYGYTF

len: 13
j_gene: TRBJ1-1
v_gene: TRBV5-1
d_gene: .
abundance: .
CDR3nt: TGCGCCAGCCGGGGGGCCATGAACACTGAAGCTTTCTTT
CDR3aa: CASRGAMNTEAFF

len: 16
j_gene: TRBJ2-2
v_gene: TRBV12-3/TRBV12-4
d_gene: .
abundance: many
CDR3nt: TGTGCCAGCAGTTTTAGTAGCGGAGCGAACACCGGGGAGCTGTTTTTT
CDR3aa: CASSFSSGANTGELFF

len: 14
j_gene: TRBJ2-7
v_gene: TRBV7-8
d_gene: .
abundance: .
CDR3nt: TGTGCCAGCAGCTTCTCTGGAGGAACTTACGAGCAGTACTTC
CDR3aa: CASSFSGGTYEQYF

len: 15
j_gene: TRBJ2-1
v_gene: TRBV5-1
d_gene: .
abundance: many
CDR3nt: TGCGCCAGCAGCTCGATTAGCCTGGCTTCCAATGAGCAGTTCTTC
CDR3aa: CASSSISLASNEQFF

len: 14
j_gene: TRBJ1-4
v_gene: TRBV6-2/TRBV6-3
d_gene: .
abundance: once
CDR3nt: .
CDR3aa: CASSARQGGKLFFF

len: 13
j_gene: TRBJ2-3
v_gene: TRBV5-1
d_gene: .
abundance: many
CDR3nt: TGCGCCAGCAGCTTATCAACCACAGATACGCAGTATTTT
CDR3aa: CASSLSTTDTQYF

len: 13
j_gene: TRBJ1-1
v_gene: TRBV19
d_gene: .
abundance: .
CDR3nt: TGTGCCAGTAGTATCCCGCTTGGGGCGGAAGCTTTCTTT
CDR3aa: CASSIPLGAEAFF

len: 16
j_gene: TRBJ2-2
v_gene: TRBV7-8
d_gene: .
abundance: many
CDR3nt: TGTGCCAGCAGCTTATCCGGGACCCCGAACACCGGGGAGCTGTTTTTT
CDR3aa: CASSLSGTPNTGELFF

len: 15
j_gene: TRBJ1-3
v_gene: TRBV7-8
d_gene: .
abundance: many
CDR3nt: TGTGCCAGCAGCGCCTCAGGTGACTCTGGAAACACCATATATTTT
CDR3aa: CASSASGDSGNTIYF

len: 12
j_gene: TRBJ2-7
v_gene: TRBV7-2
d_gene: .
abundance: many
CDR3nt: TGTGCCAGCAGCTTTACTCGCTACGAGCAGTACTTC
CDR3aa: CASSFTRYEQYF

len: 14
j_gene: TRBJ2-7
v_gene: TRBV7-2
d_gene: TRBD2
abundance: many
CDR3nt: TGTGCCAGCAGCTTACTAGCGGTGGCCTACGAGCAGTACTTC
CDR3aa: CASSLLAVAYEQYF

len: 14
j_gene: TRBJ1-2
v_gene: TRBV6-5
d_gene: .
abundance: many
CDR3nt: TGTGCCAGCAGTACCCGACAGACTAACTATGGCTACACCTTC
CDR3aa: CASSTRQTNYGYTF

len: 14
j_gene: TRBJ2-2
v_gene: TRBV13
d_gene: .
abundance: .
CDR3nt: TGTGCCAGCAGTTTGAGACAAAGGAGCGGGGAGCTGTTTTTT
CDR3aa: CASSLRQRSGELFF

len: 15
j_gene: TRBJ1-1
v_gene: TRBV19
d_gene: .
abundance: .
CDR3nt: TGTGCCAGTAGTATAGGGAAGGGGCCACCTATAGGAGCTTTCTTT
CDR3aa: CASSIGKGPPIGAFF

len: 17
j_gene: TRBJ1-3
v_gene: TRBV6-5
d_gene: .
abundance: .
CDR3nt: TGTGCCAGCAGCCCGGCGGGGACGGGGGTCTCTGGAAACACCATATATTTT
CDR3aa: CASSPAGTGVSGNTIYF

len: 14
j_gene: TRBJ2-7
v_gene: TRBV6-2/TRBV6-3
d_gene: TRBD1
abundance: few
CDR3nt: TGTGCCAGCAGTTACGTCGACAGGGGTTACGAGCAGTACTTC
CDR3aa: CASSYVDRGYEQYF

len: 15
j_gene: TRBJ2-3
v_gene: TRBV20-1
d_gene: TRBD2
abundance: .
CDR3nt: TGCAGCGGACTAGCGGGAGGCCCTAGCACAGATACGCAGTATTTT
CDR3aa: CSGLAGGPSTDTQYF

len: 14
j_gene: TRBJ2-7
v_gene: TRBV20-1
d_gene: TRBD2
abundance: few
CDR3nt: TGCAGTGCTGGACCTCCGGGGGGAGGGGATGGGCAGTACTTC
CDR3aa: CSAGPPGGGDGQYF

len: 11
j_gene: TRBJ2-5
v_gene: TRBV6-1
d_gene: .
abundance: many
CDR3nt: TGTGCCAGCAGTGAAGGGGGTACCCAGTACTTC
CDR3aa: CASSEGGTQYF

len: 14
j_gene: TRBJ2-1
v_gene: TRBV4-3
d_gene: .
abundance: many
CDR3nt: TGCGCCAGCAGCCAAACGACTAGTTTCAATGAGCAGTTCTTC
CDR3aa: CASSQTTSFNEQFF

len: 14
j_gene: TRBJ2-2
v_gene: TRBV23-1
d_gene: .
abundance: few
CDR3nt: .
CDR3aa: CASSSTVGRGAVFF

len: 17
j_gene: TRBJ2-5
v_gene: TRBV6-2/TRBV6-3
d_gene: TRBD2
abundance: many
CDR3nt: TGTGCCAGCAGTTACTCCCCCCAGCGGGAGGTACAAGAGACCCAGTACTTC
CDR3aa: CASSYSPQREVQETQYF

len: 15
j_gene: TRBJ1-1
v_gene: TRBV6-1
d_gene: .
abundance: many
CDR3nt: TGTGCCAGCACGCCCCCAGGGTACATGAACACTGAAGCTTTCTTT
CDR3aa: CASTPPGYMNTEAFF

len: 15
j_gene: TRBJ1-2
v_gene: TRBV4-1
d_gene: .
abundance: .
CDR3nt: TGCGCCAGCAGCCAAGGGGTTGATCGGGAAAATGGCTACACCTTC
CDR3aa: CASSQGVDRENGYTF

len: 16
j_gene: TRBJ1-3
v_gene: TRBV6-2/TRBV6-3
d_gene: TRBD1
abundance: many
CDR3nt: TGTGCCAGCAGTCTAAACAGGGGAGAATCTGGAAACACCATATATTTT
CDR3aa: CASSLNRGESGNTIYF

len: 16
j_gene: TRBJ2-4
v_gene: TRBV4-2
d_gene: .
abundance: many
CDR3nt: TGTGCCAGCAGCCCAGGGGCTACCAAGCCGGCGAACATTCAGTACTTC
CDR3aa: CASSPGATKPANIQYF

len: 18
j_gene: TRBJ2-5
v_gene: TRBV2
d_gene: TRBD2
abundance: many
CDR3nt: TGTGCCAGCAGTGAATTTGCTAGCGGGAGAGGGCTTCAAGAGACCCAGTACTTC
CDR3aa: CASSEFASGRGLQETQYF

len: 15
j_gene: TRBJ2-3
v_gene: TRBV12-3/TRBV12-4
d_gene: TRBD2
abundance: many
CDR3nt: TGTGCCAGCAGTTTGCGGGGGAGGAGCACAGATACGCAGTATTTT
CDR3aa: CASSLRGRSTDTQYF

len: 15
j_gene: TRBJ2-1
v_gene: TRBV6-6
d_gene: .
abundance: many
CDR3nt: TGTGCCAGCAGTTATCGGGACACGGACTACAATGAGCAGTTCTTC
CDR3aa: CASSYRDTDYNEQFF

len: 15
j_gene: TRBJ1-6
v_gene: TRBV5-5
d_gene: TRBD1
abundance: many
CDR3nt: TGCGCCAGCAGCTTGCGGGACAGGATAAATTCACCCCTCCACTTT
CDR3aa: CASSLRDRINSPLHF

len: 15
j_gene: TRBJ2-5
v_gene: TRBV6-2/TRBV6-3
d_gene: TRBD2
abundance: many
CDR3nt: TGTGCCAGCAGGCGCACCGGGACTACAAAAGAGACCCAGTACTTC
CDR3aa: CASRRTGTTKETQYF

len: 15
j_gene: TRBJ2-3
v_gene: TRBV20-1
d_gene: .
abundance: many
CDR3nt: TGCAGTGCTAGGTTCGCGGGCGAGCTCCCAGATACGCAGTATTTT
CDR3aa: CSARFAGELPDTQYF

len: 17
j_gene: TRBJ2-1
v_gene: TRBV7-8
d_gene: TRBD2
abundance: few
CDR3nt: TGTGCCAGCAGCACCAGACCAACTAGCGGAGTCCCCCGTGAGCAGTTCTTC
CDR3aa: CASSTRPTSGVPREQFF

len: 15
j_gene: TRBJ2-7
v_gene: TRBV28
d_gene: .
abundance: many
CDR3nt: TGTGCCAGCAGTTTAAGGGCAGGGAACTCCTACGAGCAGTACTTC
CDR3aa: CASSLRAGNSYEQYF

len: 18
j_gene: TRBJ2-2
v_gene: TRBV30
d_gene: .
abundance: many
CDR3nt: TGTGCCTGGAGTGTACTTCCAGGGGACCTCCTGAACACCGGGGAGCTGTTTTTT
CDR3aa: CAWSVLPGDLLNTGELFF

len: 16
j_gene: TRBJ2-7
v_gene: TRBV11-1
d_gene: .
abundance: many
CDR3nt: TGTGCCAGCAGCTTAGACGTGCAGGGAGCATTTTACGAGCAGTACTTC
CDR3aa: CASSLDVQGAFYEQYF

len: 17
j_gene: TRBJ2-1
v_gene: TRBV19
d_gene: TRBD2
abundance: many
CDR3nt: TGTGCCAGTAGTATAATCGCTAGCGGGAGGGTATACAATGAGCAGTTCTTC
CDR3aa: CASSIIASGRVYNEQFF

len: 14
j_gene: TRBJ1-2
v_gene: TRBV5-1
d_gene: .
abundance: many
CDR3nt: TGCGCCAGCATCGACGGGCTCCCAGGTAGTGGCTACACCTTC
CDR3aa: CASIDGLPGSGYTF